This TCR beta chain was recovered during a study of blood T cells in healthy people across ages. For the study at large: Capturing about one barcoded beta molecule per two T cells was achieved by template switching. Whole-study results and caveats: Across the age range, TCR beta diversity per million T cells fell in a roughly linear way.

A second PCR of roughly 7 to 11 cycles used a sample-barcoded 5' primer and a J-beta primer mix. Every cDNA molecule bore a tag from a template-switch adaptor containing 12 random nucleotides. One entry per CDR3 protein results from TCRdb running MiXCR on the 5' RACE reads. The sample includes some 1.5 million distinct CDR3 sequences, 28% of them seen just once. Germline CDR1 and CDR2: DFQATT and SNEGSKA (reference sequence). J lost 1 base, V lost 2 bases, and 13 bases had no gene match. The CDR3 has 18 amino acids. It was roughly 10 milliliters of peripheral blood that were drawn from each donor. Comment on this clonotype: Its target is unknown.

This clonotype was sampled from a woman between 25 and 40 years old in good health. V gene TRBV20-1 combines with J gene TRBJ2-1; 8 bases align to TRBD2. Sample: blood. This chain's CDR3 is CSARSITGREGSYNEQFF. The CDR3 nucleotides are TGCAGTGCTAGAAGTATTACCGGGAGGGAGGGGTCCTACAATGAGCAGTTCTTC.